The 2 T cell receptor beta chains in this list originate from one sample, sequenced in a study of cytomegalovirus exposure and HLA in healthy donors. With 60 Vbeta and 13 Jbeta primers, the PCR was carried out. The protocol was immunoSEQ multiplex PCR, while the TCRdb copy is restricted to in-frame clones and leaves out a portion. The data contain roughly 190,000 clones, 84% of them seen just once; the ten biggest clones take up about 2.6%. The sample was PBMCs. Every receptor here comes from a woman aged 45-65 years in good health and CMV-seropositive.

The chain links TRBV2 to TRBJ2-3, with a tentative D call TRBD2 (6 bases). V was cut by 5 bases and J by 4 bases, with 10 bases left in between. This CDR3 is 13 amino acids long. Germline V gene sequence: CDR1 SNHLY, CDR2 FYNNEI. CDR3 amino acids: CASSPGGADTQYF. The CDR3 nucleotides are TGTGCCAGCAGTCCAGGAGGGGCAGATACGCAGTATTTT.

This clone was found a few times. The chain couples TRBV6-6 to TRBJ1-1; D is possibly TRBD1 (6 bases). Germline V gene data show CDR1 as MNHNY and CDR2 as SVGAGI (reference sequence). Trimming took off 2 bases at V and 1 base at J, with 8 bases between the two ends. The length of the CDR3 is 14 residues. The CDR3: CASSYGGQNTEAFF. The CDR3 bases are TGTGCCAGCAGTTACGGGGGACAGAACACTGAAGCTTTCTTT.